Listed below are T cell receptor beta chains from one sample, sequenced in a study of blood T cell repertoires in COVID-19. Using immunoSEQ multiplex PCR, the repertoire was profiled, and TCRdb retains in-frame clones only, with some absent. The data hold 150,000 to 200,000 clones, with over 75% observed a single time. Material for sequencing was PBMCs or T cells enriched from blood (not recorded which). The origin of the receptors is a young woman who had recovered from COVID-19. Both conserved end residues are part of each CDR3. Where a row states a size, it is once, few, many or the class of an expanded clone; other rows omit it.

clone_size v_call cdr3_aa
once TRBV15 CATSRDGGRGGNQPQHF
- TRBV4-1 CASSQGWGLAGEETQYF
- TRBV19 CASSVGQKYQPQHF
once TRBV29-1 CSVGGTGGVGEKLFF
- TRBV7-8 CASRTGGGGYTF
- TRBV9 CASSVGLAEGGEQYF
- TRBV6-5 CASSQQNSDTQYF
- TRBV4-1 CASSPLASGSSYNEQFF
- TRBV20-1 CSGLALDTQYF
- TRBV7-2 CASSLGDYSSRQFF
- TRBV5-1 CASSFSGGSNTGELFF
- TRBV28 CASSLVQGARAFF
- TRBV11-2 CASSLGRGETSGRPYEQYF
- TRBV9 CASSLRQGQPYGYTF
- TRBV5-1 CASSLGLRGNTEAFF
- TRBV19 CASSPYRQGEYYGYTF
- TRBV2 CASSEALPGVHSYEQYF
- TRBV6-5 CASSYSGTAGNTIYF
- TRBV12-3/TRBV12-4 CASSLGSSETQYF
- TRBV28 CASREQGAYNQPQHF
- TRBV11-2 CASSLTVSGELFF
- TRBV25-1 CSHGGYEQYF
- TRBV7-8 CASSSDDSPQETQYF
- TRBV28 CASSELGQPQGEQYF
- TRBV19 CASSTSTSYSHEQYF
- TRBV27 CASSLMTGSGEQYF
- TRBV29-1 CSVVGGYEQYF
- TRBV27 CASSKLAGGAYEQYF
- TRBV6-2/TRBV6-3 CASSYWRNNEKLFF
once TRBV6-5 CASSYGTGLNEQFF
- TRBV7-2 CASSLGHNEKLFF
- TRBV3-1/TRBV3-2 CASSPLGLAYEQYF
- TRBV4-1 CASSQDSGTYEQYF
- TRBV7-3 CASSFLAANTDTQYF
- TRBV28 CASSSRGTQTSYNEQFF
- TRBV19 CASSMGLETQYF
- TRBV11-2 CASSISGDKYF
- TRBV21-1 CASSTPGIYTQYF
- TRBV5-1 CASSSGQGASGELFF
- TRBV12-3/TRBV12-4 CASSGTSGETQYF
- TRBV29-1 CSVEGRGRYEQYF
- TRBV11-1 CASSLAWGHTEAFF
- TRBV7-8 CASSRGRDSNQPQHF
- TRBV15 CATSRVGVAEKLFF
- TRBV29-1 CSVEDQGSEQYF
- TRBV5-1 CASSLGQGSYGYTF